This T cell receptor beta chain was observed in a study of blood T cell repertoires in COVID-19. Using immunoSEQ multiplex PCR, the repertoire was profiled, and TCRdb retains in-frame clones only, with some absent. The sample has roughly 200,000 clones; around 75% are singletons. The CDR3 runs 20 residues. Deletions cut 4 bases from V and 7 bases from J, with 32 bases between. Germline-derived CDR1 and CDR2 are KGHSH and LQKENI. In this sample, this clone turned up once. During active infection, Seattle patients enrolled and were then monitored through disease. V and J are TRBV18 and TRBJ1-5; D is ambiguous. Source material: peripheral blood. The TCR was taken from a woman aged 40-49 years with COVID-19, enrolled during active disease. This CDR3 reads CASSLRSDTERPKRIQPQHF. The CDR3 coding sequence is TGTGCCAGCTCACTGCGATCTGACACGGAAAGACCCAAAAGGATCCAGCCCCAGCATTTT.